The 24 T cell receptor beta chains presented below share a single source sample, sequenced in a study of Ad26.COV2.S vaccination and SARS-CoV-2 variants. Treatment meaning: around 19 received Ad26.COV2.S at low or high dose, single or two shots; 5 received placebo; per-sample allocation not given. Day 63 following the first vaccine or placebo injection was when the samples were taken. Measured with immunoSEQ multiplex PCR; TCRdb has only the in-frame clones, and not every one. In the table there are 320,000 or so clones, almost 90% of which are singletons. Sequenced here: peripheral blood, sampled in a trial of Ad26.COV2.S vaccine versus placebo. These receptors all stem from a person between 18 and 65 years old who received the Ad26.COV2.S COVID-19 vaccine or a placebo.

The chain employs TRBV4-3 and TRBJ1-2; D is unclear. CDR1 LGHNA and CDR2 YSLEER come from the germline V gene. The CDR3 has 13 amino acids. The V gene lost 4 bases and the J gene lost 4 bases, with 10 bases spanning the gap. CDR3 nucleotides: TGCGCCAGCAGCCGCACACTAGTCTATGGCTACACCTTC. Protein product: CASSRTLVYGYTF.

The gene calls are TRBV5-6 and TRBJ2-1; D perhaps matches TRBD2 (5 bases). The ends were cut back, 3 bases at V and 6 bases at J, with 10 bases in the middle. Germline-derived CDR1 and CDR2 are SGHDT and YYEEEE. The length of the CDR3 is 13 residues. The chain's CDR3 is CASSSLAPNEQFF. The CDR3 DNA is TGTGCCAGCAGCTCTCTAGCCCCCAATGAGCAGTTCTTC. The whole variable domain, remainder taken from reference TRBV5-6 and TRBJ2-1, is DAGVTQSPTHLIKTRGQQVTLRCSPKSGHDTVSWYQQALGQGPQFIFQYYEEEERQRGNFPDRFSGHQFPNYSSELNVNALLLGDSALYLCASSSLAPNEQFFGPGTRLTVL.

This chain's CDR3 is CASSDGSDSYEQYV. The CDR3 DNA follows: TGTGCCAGCAGTGATGGAAGTGACTCCTACGAGCAGTACGTC. The chain uses TRBV2 and TRBJ2-7; no reliable D call. V lost 3 bases to trimming and J lost 0 bases, with 9 bases between them. CDR1 and CDR2 (germline): SNHLY, FYNNEI. The length of the CDR3 is 14 residues.

This chain joins TRBV9 and TRBJ2-2; D ambiguous. V was cut by 6 bases and J by 0 bases, with 12 bases left in between. Germline CDR1 and CDR2: SGDLS and YYNGEE. The length of the CDR3 is 15 residues. The DNA of the CDR3 is TGTGCCAGCACCGTGGGTCAGGCGAACACCGGGGAGCTGTTTTTT. Amino acid sequence: CASTVGQANTGELFF.

V gene TRBV9 combines with J gene TRBJ1-2, with TRBD1 as a possible D gene (6 bases). Germline CDR1 and CDR2: SGDLS and YYNGEE. The CDR3 runs 13 residues. Trimming pared 6 bases from V and 3 bases from J, leaving 12 bases between. CDR3 loop: CASTLGQDYGYTF. CDR3 DNA sequence: TGTGCCAGCACCCTGGGACAAGACTATGGCTACACCTTC. The whole variable domain, remainder taken from reference TRBV9 and TRBJ1-2, is DSGVTQTPKHLITATGQRVTLRCSPRSGDLSVYWYQQSLDQGLQFLIQYYNGEERAKGNILERFSAQQFPDLHSELNLSSLELGDSALYFCASTLGQDYGYTFGSGTRLTVV.

The V and J genes are TRBV29-1 and TRBJ1-2; 7 bases fit TRBD1. The CDR3 contains 12 residues. V gave up 4 bases and J gave up 4 bases; unmatched junction bases: 3. CDR1 and CDR2 from the germline V gene are SQVTM and ANQGSEA. The CDR3 region has the DNA TGCAGCGTTGTAGCAGGGGGCTATGGCTACACCTTC. It specifies CSVVAGGYGYTF.

This chain uses TRBV2 with TRBJ1-6, with D perhaps matching TRBD1 (6 bases). V lost 2 bases and J lost 4, with 9 bases in between. The CDR3 runs to 15 residues. Germline V gene sequence: CDR1 SNHLY, CDR2 FYNNEI. CDR3 in DNA: TGTGCCAGCAGTGAATGGGACACGTATAATTCACCCCTCCACTTT. Encoded protein: CASSEWDTYNSPLHF.

The J gene is TRBJ1-6, the V gene TRBV4-1, with 9 bases lining up with TRBD1. This CDR3 is built from 17 residues. Germline-derived CDR1 and CDR2 are MGHRA and YSYEKL. The V gene end was trimmed by 3 bases and the J gene end by 8 bases; junction bases not matched to a gene: 11. For the CDR3, the DNA is TGCGCCAGCAGCCATCCACAATCCTGGACAGGGGATTCACCCCTCCACTTT. It is translated as CASSHPQSWTGDSPLHF.

The chain is built from TRBV11-2 and TRBJ2-7; 8 bases are shared with TRBD1. The CDR3 contains 15 residues. With 1 base clipped from V and 6 bases from J, the junction kept 8 bases outside the gene matches. Per the germline V gene, CDR1 is SGHAT and CDR2 is FQNNGV. CDR3 in DNA: TGTGCCAGCAGCTTAGGGTCCCAGGGGGCGGGCGAGCAGTACTTC. It specifies CASSLGSQGAGEQYF.

The rearrangement joins TRBV4-2 to TRBJ2-3; D unresolved. Germline V gives CDR1 LGHNA, CDR2 YNFKEQ. Trimming stripped 4 bases from V and 4 bases from J, with 9 bases between. This CDR3 region has 13 residues. CDR3: CASSPMQPDTQYF. The CDR3 DNA reads as TGTGCCAGCAGCCCGATGCAACCAGATACGCAGTATTTT.

CDR3 protein: CASSQGVGRRDYGYTF. The CDR3 nucleotides are TGTGCCAGCAGCCAAGGCGTAGGCAGGAGAGACTATGGCTACACCTTC. V gene TRBV3-1 (or the pseudogene TRBV3-2) combines with J gene TRBJ1-2; no clear D gene. From germline, CDR1 is LGHDT and CDR2 YNNKEL (reference sequence). V was clipped by 1 base and J by 3 bases, with 15 bases between them. The CDR3 totals 16 residues.

The rearrangement links TRBV5-1 to TRBJ2-3; D gene uncertain. The V end was cut by 1 base, the J end by 3 bases, with 9 bases between. The CDR3 covers 14 residues. The germline V gene has CDR1 SGHRS and CDR2 YFSETQ. The DNA of the CDR3 is TGCGCCAGCAGCTTGTTGCTGCATACAGATACGCAGTATTTT. This encodes CASSLLLHTDTQYF.

This clone has only a few counts. J is TRBJ2-7 and V is TRBV1; whether TRBD2, the table's D call, matches the DNA was not checked. TRBV1 is a listed pseudogene. The CDR3 has 14 residues. The CDR3, as DNA: TGCACCACCTTTGGACTAGCGGGAGTAGGGGAGCAGTACGTC. Its translation: CTTFGLAGVGEQYV.

V and J are TRBV5-1 and TRBJ1-4; 7 bases map to TRBD1. This CDR3 region has 14 residues. Germline lookup yields CDR1 SGHRS and CDR2 YFSETQ. Trimming at V came to 4 bases and at J to 2 bases, leaving 2 bases not matched to a gene. CDR3 sequence: CASSRDSTNEKLFF. Written as DNA, the CDR3 is TGCGCCAGCAGCCGGGACAGCACTAATGAAAAACTGTTTTTT.

The chain recombines TRBV4-1 with TRBJ2-7; a possible D gene is TRBD2 (7 bases). The CDR3 runs 16 residues. V was trimmed by 4 bases and J by 3 bases, leaving 19 bases between them. Germline-derived CDR1 and CDR2 are MGHRA and YSYEKL. The DNA of the CDR3 is TGCGCCAGCAGCCCTGCTGGCGGGGGCTGGGTCTACGAGCAGTACTTC. It specifies CASSPAGGGWVYEQYF.

The V gene is TRBV6-5, the J gene TRBJ2-1; 9 positions match TRBD2. Germline V gene data show CDR1 as MNHEY and CDR2 as SVGAGI. The CDR3 runs to 14 residues. V lost 8 bases to trimming and J lost 8 bases; unmatched junction nucleotides: 10. For the CDR3, the DNA is TGTGCCAGCTCAGTGCTAGCGGGGAGGGATGAGCAGTTCTTC. It specifies CASSVLAGRDEQFF.

V usage is TRBV5-1 and J usage is TRBJ2-1; 8 bases agree with TRBD2. Germline lookup yields CDR1 SGHRS and CDR2 YFSETQ. The CDR3 spans 12 residues. V gave up 7 bases and J gave up 9 bases; unmatched junction bases: 6. The CDR3, as DNA: TGCGCCAGCGGGAAAGCGGGAGCTGAGCAGTTCTTC. This gives the protein CASGKAGAEQFF.

V usage is TRBV6-2 or TRBV6-3 and J usage is TRBJ1-1; no clear D. The CDR3 is 12 residues long. Germline V gene data show CDR1 as MNHEY and CDR2 as SVGEGT. Trimming pared 4 bases from V and 7 bases from J, leaving 10 bases between. The CDR3 DNA sequence: TGTGCCAGCAGTTTGTCCCGGTTTGAAGCTTTCTTT. Residues: CASSLSRFEAFF.

V and J are TRBV18 and TRBJ2-1; D call uncertain. The V end lost 3 bases, the J end lost 5 bases, and 8 bases lay between the germline ends. This CDR3 has 13 residues. Germline CDR1 is KGHSH and CDR2 is LQKENI. The CDR3 coding sequence is TGTGCCAGCTCACCTTCGGCCAACAATGAGCAGTTCTTC. As protein: CASSPSANNEQFF.

The chain combines TRBV7-2 with TRBJ1-3; the D is unclear. The ends were cut back, 5 bases at V and 0 bases at J, with 11 bases in the middle. CDR1 SGHTA and CDR2 FQGNSA come from the germline V gene. The CDR3 sequence is 15 residues long. In nucleotides, the CDR3 is TGTGCCAGCAGCCCACAGTGGTTCTCTGGAAACACCATATATTTT. Residues: CASSPQWFSGNTIYF.

The gene calls are TRBV5-8 and TRBJ1-6; no clear D gene. Per the germline V gene, CDR1 is SGHTS and CDR2 is YDEGEE. The ends were cut back, 4 bases at V and 4 bases at J, with 12 bases in the middle. There are 15 residues in the CDR3. CDR3 sequence reads: CASSPQRVYNSPLHF. As DNA, the CDR3 is TGTGCCAGCAGCCCCCAGCGGGTGTATAATTCACCCCTCCACTTT.

The chain carries TRBV4-3 and TRBJ1-4; no firm D call. The germline V gene encodes CDR1 LGHNA and CDR2 YSLEER. Trimming left V 0 bases short and J 3 bases short, with 14 bases between. The CDR3 is 17 amino acids. CDR3 DNA: TGCGCCAGCAGCCAAGAGGAGATGGGGTTTTCTAATGAAAAACTGTTTTTT. Translated, it gives CASSQEEMGFSNEKLFF.

This sequence joins TRBV19 and TRBJ2-2; D not certain. V lost 3 bases and J 0 bases, leaving 2 bases between the germline ends. The CDR3 covers 13 residues. The germline V gene encodes CDR1 LNHDA and CDR2 SQIVND (reference sequence). This CDR3 reads CASSIPNTGELFF. Written as DNA, the CDR3 is TGTGCCAGTAGTATTCCGAACACCGGGGAGCTGTTTTTT.

The V call is TRBV4-3, the J call TRBJ1-4, with 8 positions matching TRBD1. The germline V gene encodes CDR1 LGHNA and CDR2 YSLEER. The ends lost 1 base at V and 6 bases at J; junction bases unmatched: 16. The CDR3 consists of 19 residues. This chain's CDR3 is CASSQARLSGGAGYEKLFF. Here the CDR3 DNA reads TGCGCCAGCAGCCAAGCACGTCTGTCAGGGGGCGCGGGCTATGAAAAACTGTTTTTT.